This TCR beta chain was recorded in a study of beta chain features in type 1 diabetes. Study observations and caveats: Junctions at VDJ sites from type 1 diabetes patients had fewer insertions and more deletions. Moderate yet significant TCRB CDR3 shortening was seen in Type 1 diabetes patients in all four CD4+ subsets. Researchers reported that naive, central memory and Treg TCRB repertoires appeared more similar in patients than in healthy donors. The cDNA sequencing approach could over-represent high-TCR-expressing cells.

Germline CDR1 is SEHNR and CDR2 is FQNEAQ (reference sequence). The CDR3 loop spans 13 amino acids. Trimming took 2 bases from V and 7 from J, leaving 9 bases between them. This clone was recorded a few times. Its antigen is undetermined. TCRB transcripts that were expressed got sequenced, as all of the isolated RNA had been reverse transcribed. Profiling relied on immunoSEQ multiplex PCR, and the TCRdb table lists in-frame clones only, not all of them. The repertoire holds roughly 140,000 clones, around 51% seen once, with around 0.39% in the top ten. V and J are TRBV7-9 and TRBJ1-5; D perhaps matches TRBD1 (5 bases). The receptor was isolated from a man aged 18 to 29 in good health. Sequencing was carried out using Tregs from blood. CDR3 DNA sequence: TGTGCCAGCAGCTTACAGGGTAACCAGCCCCAGCATTTT. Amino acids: CASSLQGNQPQHF. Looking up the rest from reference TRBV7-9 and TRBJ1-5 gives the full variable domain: DTGVSQNPRHKITKRGQNVTFRCDPISEHNRLYWYRQTLGQGPEFLTYFQNEAQLEKSRLLSDRFSAERPKGSFSTLEIQRTEQGDSAMYLCASSLQGNQPQHFGDGTRLSIL.